These 24 T cell receptor beta chains share one sample of origin, sequenced in a study of blood T cells in healthy people across ages. The authors ran a second PCR of 7 to 11 cycles using a sample-barcoded 5' primer and a J-beta primer mix. TCRdb used MiXCR to reprocess the 5' RACE reads, holding one entry per CDR3 protein. The table includes 870,000 or so distinct CDR3 sequences, 29% detected once. The specimen sequenced was blood. All receptors come from a woman older than 75 in good health.

In this sample, this clonotype turned up once. The J gene is TRBJ1-1, the V gene TRBV18; 10 bases map to TRBD1. Germline CDR1 reads KGHSH; CDR2 reads LQKENI. The junction had 4 bases not matched to a gene; V was cut back by 2 bases and J by 4 bases. This CDR3 is 15 amino acids long. The CDR3 is CASSPSGQGSTEAFF. CDR3 coding DNA: TGTGCCAGCTCACCATCGGGACAGGGGAGCACTGAAGCTTTCTTT.

The chain is built from TRBV12-3 or TRBV12-4 and TRBJ1-5; the D is unclear. Between the trimmed V and J ends, which lost 5 bases and 2 bases, there was a span of 13 bases. The CDR3 sequence is 15 residues long. CDR3 bases: TGTGCCAGCAGTCACTATCCGCAAGGCAATCAGCCCCAGCATTTT. This sequence encodes CASSHYPQGNQPQHF.

This clonotype has at least ten counts. The CDR3 reads CASSPAGLAGGETQYF. For the CDR3, the DNA is TGTGCCAGCAGCCCCGCGGGACTAGCGGGGGGAGAGACCCAGTACTTC. The rearrangement links TRBV3-1 to TRBJ2-5, with TRBD2 matching over 15 bases. This CDR3 comprises 16 residues. Looked up from germline, CDR1 is LGHDT and CDR2 is YNNKEL (reference sequence). V lost 4 bases, J lost 4 bases, and 4 bases stayed unmatched.

This clonotype was seen many times. The chain employs TRBV12-3 or TRBV12-4 and TRBJ1-5; D is undetermined. The length of the CDR3 is 14 residues. The V end lost 7 bases, the J end lost 1 base, and 11 bases lay between the germline ends. In nucleotides, the CDR3 is TGTGCCAGCACCACTACAAGCAGCAATCAGCCCCAGCATTTT. Its translation is CASTTTSSNQPQHF.

This chain uses TRBV19 with TRBJ2-7, with 11 bases aligning to TRBD2. The last part of the DNA fits TRBJ2-5 better; the J call may be wrong. The germline V gene encodes CDR1 LNHDA and CDR2 SQIVND (reference sequence). This CDR3 has 16 residues. Here the CDR3 DNA reads TGTGCCAGTAGCATACTAGCGGGGGCCTTGCAAGAGACCCAGTACTTC. This codes for CASSILAGALQETQYF.

On this clonotype: A much larger clone lies one base from this, so it may be a read error. This sequence joins TRBV7-2 and TRBJ2-1; D ambiguous. Germline loops: CDR1 SGHTA, CDR2 FQGNSA. The CDR3 sequence is 15 residues long. The V end lost 1 base, the J end lost 9 bases, and 16 bases lay between the germline ends. The CDR3: CASSLGRSPLGEQFF. Written as DNA, the CDR3 is TGTGCCAGCAGCTTAGGTCGATCCCCTCTGGGTGAGCAGTTCTTC.

Concerning this clonotype: With a much larger clone just one base away, this may be a read error. The rearrangement joins TRBV7-2 to TRBJ2-6, with 7 bases fitting TRBD1. CDR3 length: 17 amino acids. Per germline, CDR1 SGHTA and CDR2 FQGNSA. CDR3 bases: TGTGCCAGCAGCATTGGGGGCAGGGGGTTTGGGGCCAACGTCCGGACTTTC. This codes for CASSIGGRGFGANVRTF. Full variable domain (missing parts from reference TRBV7-2 and TRBJ2-6): GAGVSQSPSNKVTEKGKDVELRCDPISGHTALYWYRQSLGQGLEFLIYFQGNSAPDKSGLPSDRFSAERTGGSVSTLTIQRTQQEDSAVYLCASSIGGRGFGANVRTFGAGSRLTVL.

This clonotype was seen repeatedly, ten times or more. V is TRBV7-2 and J is TRBJ1-2, with 11 bases aligning to TRBD1. The CDR3 length is 16 residues. The J segment lost 8 bases and the V segment lost 3 bases, leaving 11 bases of the junction unmatched. Per germline, CDR1 SGHTA and CDR2 FQGNSA. Here the CDR3 reads CASSFTGQGARRGYTF. CDR3 sequence (DNA): TGTGCCAGCAGCTTCACCGGACAGGGGGCGCGTAGGGGCTACACCTTC.

This clonotype was observed a few times. The rearrangement joins TRBV11-2 to TRBJ1-1; D gene unclear. The germline V gene encodes CDR1 SGHAT and CDR2 FQNNGV. V was cut by 4 bases and J by 1 base, with 16 bases left in between. The CDR3 contains 16 residues. The DNA for the CDR3 is TGTGCCAGCAGCTCTCGCGTCGCAGCCACGAACACTGAAGCTTTCTTT. Amino acid sequence: CASSSRVAATNTEAFF.

The chain links TRBV7-2 to TRBJ1-5; 8 bases align to TRBD1. The CDR3 covers 16 residues. The germline CDR1 and CDR2 sequences are SGHTA and FQGNSA. Trimming at V came to 2 bases and at J to 3 bases, leaving 6 bases not matched to a gene. CDR3: CASSLSTGVLNQPQHF. DNA for the CDR3: TGTGCCAGCAGCTTATCGACAGGGGTTCTCAATCAGCCCCAGCATTTT.

Notes on this clonotype: This clone may be a read error of a much larger clone one base away. This chain uses TRBV12-3 or TRBV12-4 with TRBJ2-3, with TRBD2 as a possible D gene (5 bases). The V end was cut by 3 bases, the J end by 4 bases, with 14 bases between. The CDR3 totals 15 residues. CDR3 coding DNA: TGTGCCAGCAGTTTCTTTGGCGGTAGCGCAGATACGCAGTATTTT. Amino acid sequence: CASSFFGGSADTQYF.

The J gene is TRBJ2-1, the V gene TRBV18; 8 bases match TRBD2. The J segment lost 4 bases and the V segment lost 3 bases, leaving 8 bases of the junction unmatched. The germline CDR1 and CDR2 sequences are KGHSH and LQKENI. The CDR3 runs 16 residues. The CDR3 loop is CASSPPTSGVYNEQFF. DNA for the CDR3: TGTGCCAGCTCACCCCCCACTAGCGGAGTATACAATGAGCAGTTCTTC.

Comments on this clonotype: Given a much more abundant clone one base away, this may be a read error. The chain links TRBV20-1 to TRBJ2-1; 8 bases align to TRBD1. There are 13 residues in the CDR3. Germline CDR1 is DFQATT and CDR2 is SNEGSKA (reference sequence). CDR3: CKMRTGPRDEQFF. The CDR3 DNA follows: TGCAAGATGAGGACAGGGCCCCGCGATGAGCAGTTCTTC.

The chain combines TRBV5-1 with TRBJ2-2, with TRBD1 as a possible D gene (6 bases). V was trimmed by 4 bases and J by 1 base, leaving 17 bases between them. Germline CDR1 and CDR2: SGHRS and YFSETQ. The CDR3 consists of 17 residues. The CDR3 sequence: CASSPPWGTRNTGELFF. CDR3 sequence (DNA): TGCGCCAGCAGCCCCCCCTGGGGGACACGGAACACCGGGGAGCTGTTTTTT.

This clonotype appeared a single time. The chain's CDR3 is CASSYSTLAGGMELFF. The CDR3 DNA is TGTGCCAGCAGTTACTCGACACTAGCGGGGGGGATGGAGCTGTTTTTT. The V call is TRBV6-5, the J call TRBJ2-2, with TRBD2 identical over 13 bases. With 0 bases clipped from V and 10 bases from J, the junction kept 5 bases outside the gene matches. The CDR3 is made up of 16 amino acids. Germline V gives CDR1 MNHEY, CDR2 SVGAGI.

This clonotype was recorded many times. The chain combines TRBV15 with TRBJ2-1; the match to TRBD2 covers 7 bases. CDR3 length equals 15 residues. The germline V gene has CDR1 LNHNV and CDR2 YYDKDF (reference sequence). With 0 bases clipped from V and 9 bases from J, the junction kept 8 bases outside the gene matches. The CDR3 sequence is CATSRDQPGGGEQFF. CDR3 sequence (DNA): TGTGCCACCAGCAGAGACCAGCCTGGCGGGGGTGAGCAGTTCTTC. The complete variable domain, with remaining parts taken from reference TRBV15 and TRBJ2-1, reads DAMVIQNPRYQVTQFGKPVTLSCSQTLNHNVMYWYQQKSSQAPKLLFHYYDKDFNNEADTPDNFQSRRPNTSFCFLDIRSPGLGDTAMYLCATSRDQPGGGEQFFGPGTRLTVL.

This chain joins TRBV2 and TRBJ2-4; D might be TRBD2 (7 bases). The DNA end lines up better with TRBJ2-7; the J call may be wrong. Per the germline V gene, CDR1 is SNHLY and CDR2 is FYNNEI. The CDR3 runs to 13 residues. CDR3 protein: CASGEEGGDEQYF. DNA of the CDR3: TGTGCCAGCGGGGAGGAGGGGGGGGACGAGCAGTACTTC.

The J gene is TRBJ2-5, the V gene TRBV7-2; no clear D. Per the germline V gene, CDR1 is SGHTA and CDR2 is FQGNSA. CDR3 length: 16 residues. V was cut by 0 bases and J by 5 bases, with 16 bases left in between. The CDR3 DNA reads as TGTGCCAGCAGCTTAGCGCAAAGGGCGCGGCGGGAGACCCAGTACTTC. Protein: CASSLAQRARRETQYF. The full variable domain, with the rest looked up from reference TRBV7-2 and TRBJ2-5, is GAGVSQSPSNKVTEKGKDVELRCDPISGHTALYWYRQSLGQGLEFLIYFQGNSAPDKSGLPSDRFSAERTGGSVSTLTIQRTQQEDSAVYLCASSLAQRARRETQYFGPGTRLLVL.

In its sample, this clonotype was seen a few times. V and J are TRBV7-2 and TRBJ1-5, with D perhaps matching TRBD1 (6 bases). Looked up from germline, CDR1 is SGHTA and CDR2 is FQGNSA. The CDR3 runs to 16 residues. With 1 base removed from V and 6 bases from J, the gap between germline ends came to 16 bases. The CDR3 DNA reads TGTGCCAGCAGCTTAGGGACAGCTAAAAGAGGTCAGCCCCAGCATTTT. Amino acids: CASSLGTAKRGQPQHF.

This clonotype was observed a few times. This chain links TRBV11-2 with TRBJ1-1; a possible D gene is TRBD1 (5 bases). The germline V gene encodes CDR1 SGHAT and CDR2 FQNNGV. V was trimmed by 6 bases and J by 4 bases, leaving 15 bases between them. CDR3 length equals 14 residues. Here the CDR3 DNA reads TGTGCCAGCAGACCAGGGTATAGGGCCACTGAAGCTTTCTTT. The encoded protein is CASRPGYRATEAFF.

This clonotype was recorded at least ten times. The rearrangement uses TRBV10-3 and TRBJ2-3, with D perhaps matching TRBD1 (6 bases). CDR3 length equals 12 residues. CDR1 is ENHRY, CDR2 SYGVKD, per germline. The germline V and J ends were trimmed by 10 bases and 7 bases, with 15 bases remaining between them. The CDR3 DNA follows: TGTGCCAGCCTTTCACAGGGAAATACGCAGTATTTT. It yields the protein CASLSQGNTQYF.

The V call is TRBV6-6, the J call TRBJ1-1; 8 bases agree with TRBD1. The CDR3 length is 17 residues. Germline CDR1 reads MNHNY; CDR2 reads SVGAGI (reference sequence). V trimming: 5 bases; J trimming: 5 bases; junction bases outside the gene matches: 16. The CDR3 protein is CASSQWTGNRGRTEAFF. CDR3 bases: TGTGCCAGCAGTCAGTGGACAGGGAACAGAGGAAGGACTGAAGCTTTCTTT.

The rearrangement links TRBV7-9 to TRBJ2-7, with D perhaps TRBD1 (6 bases). The CDR3 is 15 residues long. The germline V gene encodes CDR1 SEHNR and CDR2 FQNEAQ (reference sequence). Deletions cut 5 bases from V and 6 bases from J, with 20 bases between. The CDR3 DNA sequence: TGTGCCAGCAGCGCAAAACAGGGCCCCTTGGCCGAGCAGTACTTC. Its protein is CASSAKQGPLAEQYF.

The table lists this clonotype with many counts. This chain uses TRBV28 with TRBJ1-2, with 9 bases matching TRBD1. The CDR3 runs 16 residues. Germline CDR1 and CDR2: MDHEN and SYDVKM. The V gene end was trimmed by 5 bases and the J gene end by 6 bases; junction bases not matched to a gene: 13. CDR3 coding DNA: TGTGCCAGCAGTACCGCGGCTGGGACAGGGAGGGATGGCTACACCTTC. Protein: CASSTAAGTGRDGYTF.